The 17 T cell receptor beta chains listed next were all sequenced from one sample in a study of Tregs in tolerant kidney transplant recipients. Antigens of these TCRs are unknown. The assay was immunoSEQ multiplex PCR, and TCRdb's table has in-frame clones only and misses some. The sample records about 44,000 clones, nearly 97% being singletons. Sequencing used Tregs from blood cultured with allogeneic cells. All receptors derive from a human donor in good health.

The genes are TRBV7-3 and TRBJ1-2; D possibly corresponds to TRBD1 (5 bases). V dropped 5 bases and J dropped 2 bases, with 21 bases sitting between them. Germline loops: CDR1 SGHTA, CDR2 FQGTGA. The CDR3 is 17 amino acids. The CDR3 here is CASSEGPSHRGNYGYTF. The CDR3 DNA follows: TGTGCCAGCAGCGAAGGACCTAGTCACCGGGGGAACTATGGCTACACCTTC.

The chain recombines TRBV10-3 with TRBJ1-1; no reliable D call. Deletions cut 6 bases from V and 1 base from J, with 9 bases between. This CDR3 is 13 amino acids long. Per the germline V gene, CDR1 is ENHRY and CDR2 is SYGVKD. CDR3 region: CAIRIRQNTEAFF. CDR3 nucleotide sequence: TGTGCCATCAGGATTAGGCAGAACACTGAAGCTTTCTTT.

The CDR3 sequence is CARSQGAYNEQFF. CDR3 nucleotide sequence: TGTGCCAGGTCGCAGGGAGCTTACAATGAGCAGTTCTTC. The chain has TRBV2 and TRBJ2-1; tentatively, D is TRBD1 or TRBD2 (5 bases each). This CDR3 is built from 13 residues. CDR1 is SNHLY and CDR2 is FYNNEI in the germline V gene. V was clipped by 9 bases and J by 4 bases, with 13 bases between them.

The chain employs TRBV18 and TRBJ1-4, with 10 nucleotides matching TRBD1. CDR1 and CDR2 (germline): KGHSH, LQKENI. The length of the CDR3 is 16 residues. The V and J ends lost 5 bases and 4 bases, in that order; junction bases with no gene match: 7. The CDR3 region is CASSSATGGSNEKLFF. CDR3 nucleotide sequence: TGTGCCAGCTCATCCGCGACAGGGGGCAGTAATGAAAAACTGTTTTTT.

This chain joins TRBV27 and TRBJ1-6; the D is unclear. V lost 4 bases to trimming and J lost 5 bases, with 12 bases between them. This CDR3 spans 15 amino acids. Germline V gene data show CDR1 as MNHEY and CDR2 as SMNVEV (reference sequence). CDR3 in DNA: TGTGCCAGCAGTTGGTACGGACTTCATAATTCACCCCTCCACTTT. Its translation: CASSWYGLHNSPLHF.

The J gene is TRBJ1-1, the V gene TRBV18, with D hard to call. Trimming pared 3 bases from V and 0 bases from J, leaving 11 bases between. There are 15 residues in the CDR3. Germline V gives CDR1 KGHSH, CDR2 LQKENI. The CDR3 protein is CASSPGLGMNTEAFF. The CDR3 DNA is TGTGCCAGCTCACCGGGTCTCGGGATGAACACTGAAGCTTTCTTT.

The gene calls are TRBV4-1 and TRBJ2-6, with TRBD1 matching over 7 bases. The CDR3 is 19 residues long. Germline lookup yields CDR1 MGHRA and CDR2 YSYEKL. V shed 4 bases and J 1 base; nucleotides not matched to a gene: 13. Here the CDR3 DNA reads TGCGCCAGCAGCCGGCTCCCCGGGACAGCAAATTCTGGGGCCAACGTCCTGACTTTC. It codes for CASSRLPGTANSGANVLTF.

This chain joins TRBV5-6 and TRBJ1-5; D gene ambiguous. There are 14 residues in the CDR3. The V end lost 5 bases, the J end lost 0 bases, and 9 bases lay between the germline ends. The germline CDR1 and CDR2 sequences are SGHDT and YYEEEE. CDR3: CASSSRYSNQPQHF. CDR3 bases: TGTGCCAGCAGTAGTAGATATAGCAATCAGCCCCAGCATTTT.

The chain links TRBV20-1 to TRBJ1-1, with a tentative D call TRBD1 (6 bases). Germline V gene sequence: CDR1 DFQATT, CDR2 SNEGSKA (reference sequence). This CDR3 is 11 amino acids long. The ends were cut back, 4 bases at V and 7 bases at J, with 10 bases in the middle. The CDR3 sequence: CSAKQGVEAFF. Here the CDR3 DNA reads TGCAGTGCTAAACAGGGAGTTGAAGCTTTCTTT.

The CDR3 bases are TGTGCCAGCAGTTACTCTTTGACTAACTACAATGAGCAGTTCTTC. Protein product: CASSYSLTNYNEQFF. The chain has TRBV6-5 and TRBJ2-1; weak D call: TRBD2 (5 bases). Germline V lookup: CDR1 MNHEY, CDR2 SVGAGI. There are 15 residues in the CDR3. V was shortened by 0 bases and J by 3 bases, with 9 bases between the two germline ends.

The V and J genes are TRBV18 and TRBJ2-7; TRBD1 matches at 9 bases. V lost 1 base, J lost 5 bases, and 6 bases stayed unmatched. The germline gives CDR1 KGHSH, CDR2 LQKENI. The CDR3 totals 15 residues. CDR3 sequence reads: CASSPLGQGRNEQYF. The CDR3 DNA is TGTGCCAGCTCACCACTCGGACAGGGGAGGAACGAGCAGTACTTC.

V gene TRBV7-6 combines with J gene TRBJ2-5; no clear D gene. The CDR3 consists of 14 residues. The V end lost 5 bases, the J end lost 1 base, and 11 bases lay between the germline ends. Looked up from germline, CDR1 is SGHVS and CDR2 is FNYEAQ. The DNA of the CDR3 is TGTGCCAGCAGCCGAAACACGCCCCAAGAGACCCAGTACTTC. Its protein is CASSRNTPQETQYF.

This rearrangement joins TRBV6-1 to TRBJ2-5; 8 bases agree with TRBD1. V was clipped by 2 bases and J by 5 bases; unmatched bases: 10. Germline V gives CDR1 MNHNS, CDR2 SASEGT. The CDR3 sequence is 16 residues long. The CDR3 region is CASSEFYQGARETQYF. CDR3 sequence (DNA): TGTGCCAGCAGTGAATTTTATCAGGGGGCTAGGGAGACCCAGTACTTC.

This clone came up once. The chain uses TRBV7-2 and TRBJ2-7; 8 bases agree with TRBD2. The V segment lost 5 bases and the J segment 0 bases; nucleotides outside the gene matches: 3. CDR3 length: 14 amino acids. In germline, CDR1 is SGHTA, CDR2 FQGNSA. In DNA, the CDR3 is TGTGCCAGCAGCCCCCGGGGGGGCTCCTACGAGCAGTACTTC. Amino acids: CASSPRGGSYEQYF.

The chain uses TRBV5-1 and TRBJ2-1; 7 bases are shared with TRBD2. CDR1 is SGHRS and CDR2 is YFSETQ in the germline V gene. The CDR3 is 15 residues long. With V trimmed by 3 bases and J by 3 bases, 6 bases remained unmatched. Here the CDR3 reads CASSWRGGLYNEQFF. The DNA for the CDR3 is TGCGCCAGCAGCTGGAGGGGAGGGCTCTACAATGAGCAGTTCTTC.

J is TRBJ2-1 and V is TRBV7-8; 7 bases are shared with TRBD2. Germline V gives CDR1 SGHVS, CDR2 FQNEAQ. Unmatched junction bases numbered 3, after V lost 3 bases and J lost 4 bases. The CDR3 extends over 14 amino acids. CDR3 coding DNA: TGTGCCAGCAGCTTGAGCGGGAATTACAATGAGCAGTTCTTC. This sequence encodes CASSLSGNYNEQFF.

Only a few counts were recorded for this clone. The chain links TRBV18 to TRBJ2-3; TRBD2 aligns across 14 bases. From germline, CDR1 is KGHSH and CDR2 LQKENI. CDR3 length: 17 residues. Trimming at V came to 2 bases and at J to 4 bases, leaving 5 bases not matched to a gene. The DNA for the CDR3 is TGTGCCAGCTCACCAGGGACTAGCGGGAGAAGGTCAGATACGCAGTATTTT. The encoded protein is CASSPGTSGRRSDTQYF.